The 29 T cell receptor beta chains presented below share a single source sample, sequenced in a study of blood T cell repertoires in COVID-19. Sequenced by immunoSEQ multiplex PCR; TCRdb stores in-frame clones only, minus some. The table shows over 150,000 clones, with 85% to 90% occurring only once. The specimen was peripheral blood. Source of these receptors: a woman between 18 and 30 years old who had recovered from COVID-19.

The chain couples TRBV6-8 to TRBJ2-5; 7 bases match TRBD1. The CDR3 extends over 16 amino acids. The germline V gene has CDR1 MNHGY and CDR2 SAAAGT. After removal of 2 bases from V and 4 bases from J, the junction contained 10 bases not matched to a gene. The CDR3 nucleotides read TGTGCCAGCAGTTACAGGAGTCAGGGGGAGAGAGAGACCCAGTACTTC. Translating gives CASSYRSQGERETQYF.

The chain combines TRBV5-4 with TRBJ1-2; D is unclear. The CDR3 sequence is 13 residues long. The V gene's germline CDR1 is SGHNT and CDR2 YYREEE (reference sequence). Trimming took 0 bases from V and 8 from J, leaving 11 bases between them. This CDR3 reads CASSLVVGPGYTF. In nucleotides, the CDR3 is TGTGCCAGCAGCTTGGTTGTGGGCCCGGGCTACACCTTC.

V usage is TRBV18 and J usage is TRBJ2-1; 13 nucleotides match TRBD2. V was clipped by 3 bases and J by 16 bases; unmatched bases: 18. Per the germline V gene, CDR1 is KGHSH and CDR2 is LQKENI. This CDR3 is 17 amino acids long. For the CDR3, the DNA is TGTGCCAGCTCACCCACTAAGACTAGCGGGAGGCAAATTCTAAGCTTCTTC. Translated, it gives CASSPTKTSGRQILSFF.

Note on this clone: Other DNA sequences within the sample encode an identical CDR3. The chain uses TRBV4-3 and TRBJ2-3; tentatively, D is TRBD2 (5 bases). Trimming pared 0 bases from V and 2 bases from J, leaving 9 bases between. Looked up from germline, CDR1 is LGHNA and CDR2 is YSLEER. CDR3 size: 15 residues. The CDR3 DNA reads as TGCGCCAGCAGCCAAGATAGAGGGTACACAGATACGCAGTATTTT. Translated, it gives CASSQDRGYTDTQYF.

This clone was counted only a few times. V is TRBV10-1 and J is TRBJ2-1, with D tentatively TRBD2 (6 bases). The CDR3 has 17 residues. Germline CDR1 reads WNHNN; CDR2 reads SYGVQD (reference sequence). V lost 6 bases and J 2 bases, leaving 20 bases between the germline ends. CDR3 loop: CASSPPVGLQTYNEQFF. CDR3 DNA sequence: TGCGCCAGCAGCCCCCCGGTGGGACTCCAGACCTACAATGAGCAGTTCTTC.

This chain joins TRBV7-2 and TRBJ1-2; possibly TRBD1 for D (6 bases). The V and J ends lost 1 base and 4 bases respectively, with 13 bases between them. CDR3 length: 15 amino acids. CDR1 and CDR2 (germline): SGHTA, FQGNSA. CDR3 loop: CASSLGGAGAYGYTF. CDR3 bases: TGTGCCAGCAGCTTAGGAGGTGCAGGGGCCTATGGCTACACCTTC.

The rearrangement links TRBV2 to TRBJ2-5, with 9 positions matching TRBD1. V shed 6 bases, J shed 3 bases, and the junction held 5 bases outside the gene matches. CDR1 is SNHLY, CDR2 FYNNEI, per germline. CDR3 length: 14 amino acids. In DNA form, the CDR3 reads TGTGCCAGCAGGGGACAGGGATGGGAAGAGACCCAGTACTTC. It encodes CASRGQGWEETQYF.

This chain uses TRBV7-9 with TRBJ2-5; no reliable D call. The germline V gene has CDR1 SEHNR and CDR2 FQNEAQ (reference sequence). V shed 3 bases and J shed 2 bases, with 7 bases lying between them. This CDR3 comprises 13 residues. CDR3 sequence: CASSFYSQETQYF. The CDR3 region has the DNA TGTGCCAGCAGCTTTTATTCGCAAGAGACCCAGTACTTC. The entire variable domain, with the rest obtained from reference TRBV7-9 and TRBJ2-5, is as follows: DTGVSQNPRHKITKRGQNVTFRCDPISEHNRLYWYRQTLGQGPEFLTYFQNEAQLEKSRLLSDRFSAERPKGSFSTLEIQRTEQGDSAMYLCASSFYSQETQYFGPGTRLLVL.

The chain has TRBV29-1 and TRBJ1-2, with D possibly matching TRBD1 (5 bases). Germline V CDR1 and CDR2: SQVTM, ANQGSEA. This CDR3 has 12 residues. Trimming left V 6 bases short and J 2 bases short, with 10 bases between. The CDR3 is CSVFDRNYGYTF. In nucleotides, the CDR3 is TGCAGCGTCTTCGACAGAAACTATGGCTACACCTTC.

This chain connects TRBV14 to TRBJ1-2; D is unclear. In germline, CDR1 is SGHDN, CDR2 FVKESK. The CDR3 sequence is 13 residues long. Trimming removed 1 base at V and 5 bases at J, with 8 bases between. CDR3 bases: TGTGCCAGCAGCCAAGTACGCGGGTATGGCTACACCTTC. Protein product: CASSQVRGYGYTF.

The rearrangement links TRBV3-1 (or the pseudogene TRBV3-2) to TRBJ1-1; TRBD1 agrees at 9 bases. This CDR3 is built from 14 residues. Looked up from germline, CDR1 is LGHDT and CDR2 is YNNKEL (reference sequence). J gave up 7 bases and V 4 bases, and 7 bases lay outside the gene matches. CDR3 protein: CASSRQQGAGEAFF. The CDR3 DNA follows: TGTGCCAGCAGCCGACAACAGGGGGCGGGTGAAGCTTTCTTT.

This chain links TRBV19 with TRBJ1-5, with TRBD1 as a possible D gene (6 bases). This CDR3 contains 13 residues. V was pared by 5 bases and J by 3 bases, with 8 bases between. Germline V gene lookup returns CDR1 LNHDA and CDR2 SQIVND (reference sequence). The CDR3 reads CASSGDINQPQHF. CDR3 nucleotides: TGTGCCAGTAGTGGGGACATCAATCAGCCCCAGCATTTT.

This clone was counted a single time. V gene TRBV27 combines with J gene TRBJ1-2; 7 bases align to TRBD1. In germline, CDR1 is MNHEY, CDR2 SMNVEV (reference sequence). V trimming: 3 bases; J trimming: 6 bases; junction bases outside the gene matches: 4. The CDR3 sequence is 13 residues long. DNA for the CDR3: TGTGCCAGCAGTTTGTCACAGGGGAATGGCTACACCTTC. Residues: CASSLSQGNGYTF.

The chain has TRBV24-1 and TRBJ2-7; possibly TRBD1 for D (5 bases). V dropped 4 bases and J dropped 6 bases, with 12 bases sitting between them. CDR3 length: 13 residues. Looked up from germline, CDR1 is KGHDR and CDR2 is SFDVKD. CDR3 sequence: CATSDRTGLEQYF. CDR3 sequence (DNA): TGTGCCACCAGTGACCGAACAGGTCTCGAGCAGTACTTC.

V usage is TRBV6-5 and J usage is TRBJ1-2, with TRBD1 as a possible D gene (5 bases). The CDR3 sequence is 15 residues long. Germline assignment: CDR1 MNHEY and CDR2 SVGAGI. V lost 0 bases, J lost 7 bases, and 15 bases lay in between. CDR3 in DNA: TGTGCCAGCAGTTACTCTCGTAGACCTAGGGGTGGCTACACCTTC. It translates to CASSYSRRPRGGYTF.

CDR3 sequence: CASSVLYEQYF. CDR3 DNA: TGTGCCAGCAGCGTCTTGTACGAGCAGTACTTC. The chain couples TRBV2 to TRBJ2-7; unclear D gene. Trimming removed 6 bases at V and 4 bases at J, with 7 bases between. Germline lookup yields CDR1 SNHLY and CDR2 FYNNEI. The CDR3 is made up of 11 amino acids.

CDR3 coding DNA: TGTGCCAGCAGCTCCCGGCCCCCAGGGACAGATACGCAGTATTTT. Translation: CASSSRPPGTDTQYF. The J gene is TRBJ2-3, the V gene TRBV13, with D perhaps TRBD1 (5 bases). Germline V lookup: CDR1 PRHDT, CDR2 FYEKMQ (reference sequence). V dropped 4 bases and J dropped 3 bases, with 14 bases sitting between them. CDR3 length: 15 amino acids.

The chain employs TRBV5-6 and TRBJ2-3; D perhaps matches TRBD1 (6 bases). In germline, CDR1 is SGHDT, CDR2 YYEEEE. Trimming took 4 bases from V and 9 from J, leaving 15 bases between them. CDR3 length equals 13 residues. The CDR3 nucleotides are TGTGCCAGCAGCAGCTCTCAGGGGCGAACGCAGTATTTT. Its translation is CASSSSQGRTQYF.

This rearrangement joins TRBV5-4 to TRBJ1-1; a weak D match, TRBD1 (6 bases). Germline lookup yields CDR1 SGHNT and CDR2 YYREEE (reference sequence). This CDR3 spans 16 amino acids. V was pared by 0 bases and J by 3 bases, with 15 bases between. CDR3 sequence (DNA): TGTGCCAGCAGCTTGGGCAGGGGACGAGGGGACACTGAAGCTTTCTTT. It translates to CASSLGRGRGDTEAFF. Complete variable domain (other parts from reference TRBV5-4 and TRBJ1-1): ETGVTQSPTHLIKTRGQQVTLRCSSQSGHNTVSWYQQALGQGPQFIFQYYREEENGRGNFPPRFSGLQFPNYSSELNVNALELDDSALYLCASSLGRGRGDTEAFFGQGTRLTVV.

The gene calls are TRBV6-1 and TRBJ2-3, with D tentatively TRBD1 (5 bases). The germline CDR1 and CDR2 sequences are MNHNS and SASEGT. The CDR3 runs 15 residues. V lost 3 bases to trimming and J lost 4 bases, with 14 bases between them. The CDR3 DNA sequence: TGTGCCAGCAGTGAGCGCAGGGTGGGATCAGATACGCAGTATTTT. Amino acid sequence: CASSERRVGSDTQYF.

V and J are TRBV10-3 and TRBJ2-7; D gene ambiguous. The CDR3 spans 12 residues. Per germline, CDR1 ENHRY and CDR2 SYGVKD. V dropped 2 bases and J dropped 9 bases, with 11 bases sitting between them. The chain's CDR3 is CAISELAGGQYF. The CDR3, as DNA: TGTGCCATCAGTGAGCTGGCAGGTGGGCAGTACTTC.

The chain joins TRBV27 to TRBJ2-6, with TRBD2 identical over 7 bases. Germline V lookup: CDR1 MNHEY, CDR2 SMNVEV (reference sequence). The CDR3 contains 20 residues. J gave up 0 bases and V 7 bases, and 18 bases lay outside the gene matches. The CDR3 sequence is CASTPLSGRVTSSGANVLTF. CDR3 coding DNA: TGTGCCAGCACCCCCCTTTCAGGGAGGGTTACTAGCTCTGGGGCCAACGTCCTGACTTTC.

This clone was detected ten times or more. This chain links TRBV7-9 with TRBJ2-2, with 10 bases identical to TRBD2. The CDR3 extends over 14 amino acids. The J segment lost 4 bases and the V segment lost 9 bases, leaving 5 bases of the junction unmatched. Germline V CDR1 and CDR2: SEHNR, FQNEAQ (reference sequence). The CDR3 region is CASRTSGVTGELFF. CDR3 coding DNA: TGTGCCAGTCGGACTAGCGGAGTCACCGGGGAGCTGTTTTTT.

The chain has TRBV6-5 and TRBJ2-2; D is ambiguous. CDR1 is MNHEY, CDR2 SVGAGI, per germline. V lost 2 bases and J 6 bases, leaving 10 bases between the germline ends. The length of the CDR3 is 14 residues. This chain's CDR3 is CASSYAVVAGELFF. Here the CDR3 DNA reads TGTGCCAGCAGTTACGCCGTAGTCGCCGGGGAGCTGTTTTTT.

The chain has TRBV29-1 and TRBJ2-2; 7 bases line up with TRBD1. Germline V lookup: CDR1 SQVTM, CDR2 ANQGSEA. V gave up 4 bases and J gave up 0 bases; unmatched junction bases: 2. This CDR3 spans 14 amino acids. CDR3: CSVVGQANTGELFF. CDR3 in DNA: TGCAGCGTTGTAGGACAGGCGAACACCGGGGAGCTGTTTTTT.

The chain is built from TRBV3-1 (or the pseudogene TRBV3-2) and TRBJ2-4; 12 nucleotides line up with TRBD2. Germline assignment: CDR1 LGHDT and CDR2 YNNKEL (reference sequence). V lost 1 base, J lost 3 bases, and 1 base stayed unmatched. The CDR3 length is 16 residues. In nucleotides, the CDR3 is TGTGCCAGCAGCCAAGTGACTAGCGGGGGCAAAAACATTCAGTACTTC. Protein product: CASSQVTSGGKNIQYF.

J is TRBJ2-3 and V is TRBV10-3, with TRBD2 identical over 7 bases. CDR3 length equals 16 residues. The junction had 8 bases not matched to a gene; V was cut back by 0 bases and J by 5 bases. The germline CDR1 and CDR2 sequences are ENHRY and SYGVKD. CDR3 sequence: CAISESMRGEGDTQYF. In DNA, the CDR3 is TGTGCCATCAGTGAGTCGATGAGAGGGGAGGGAGATACGCAGTATTTT.

The genes are TRBV18 and TRBJ2-2, with D possibly matching TRBD1 (5 bases). V lost 2 bases and J lost 7, with 5 bases in between. The CDR3 has 12 residues. The germline CDR1 and CDR2 sequences are KGHSH and LQKENI. CDR3 DNA sequence: TGTGCCAGCTCACCAAGGGGCGGGGAGCTGTTTTTT. Amino acids: CASSPRGGELFF.

The CDR3 DNA is TGTGCCAGCAGCTTCCCCTTAGTGAACACCATATATTTT. Amino acids: CASSFPLVNTIYF. The chain uses TRBV11-2 and TRBJ1-3; D call uncertain. Looked up from germline, CDR1 is SGHAT and CDR2 is FQNNGV. Trimming removed 3 bases at V and 7 bases at J, with 10 bases between. The CDR3 has 13 residues. Looking up the rest from reference TRBV11-2 and TRBJ1-3 gives the full variable domain: EAGVAQSPRYKIIEKRQSVAFWCNPISGHATLYWYQQILGQGPKLLIQFQNNGVVDDSQLPKDRFSAERLKGVDSTLKIQPAKLEDSAVYLCASSFPLVNTIYFGEGSWLTVV.